This T cell receptor (beta chain) is from a study of cytomegalovirus exposure and HLA in healthy donors. Germline V gives CDR1 MNHEY, CDR2 SMNVEV (reference sequence). The CDR3 runs 13 residues. Trimming cost V 4 bases and J 5 bases; bases outside gene matches: 1. Primers: 60 Vbeta forward and 13 Jbeta reverse. Sequencing was performed with immunoSEQ multiplex PCR; in TCRdb, only in-frame clones are kept and a portion is missing. The sample consists of around 240,000 clones, 82% of them appearing once. This TCR derives from a woman aged 40 to 50 in good health and CMV-seropositive. Sequencing was carried out using PBMCs. The J gene is TRBJ1-5, the V gene TRBV27; 8 bases line up with TRBD1. CDR3 loop: CASSWDRHQPQHF. The CDR3, as DNA: TGTGCCAGCAGTTGGGACAGGCATCAGCCCCAGCATTTT.